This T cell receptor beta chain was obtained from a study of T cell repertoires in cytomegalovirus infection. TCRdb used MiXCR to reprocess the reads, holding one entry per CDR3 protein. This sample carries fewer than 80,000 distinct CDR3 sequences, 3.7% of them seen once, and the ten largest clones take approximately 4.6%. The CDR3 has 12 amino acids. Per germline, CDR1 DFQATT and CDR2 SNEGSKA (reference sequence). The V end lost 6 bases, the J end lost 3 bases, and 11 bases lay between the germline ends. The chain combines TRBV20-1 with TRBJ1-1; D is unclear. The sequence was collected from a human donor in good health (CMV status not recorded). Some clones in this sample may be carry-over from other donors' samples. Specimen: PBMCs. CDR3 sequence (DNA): TGCAGTGCAATCGCCCGGGACACTGAAGCTTTCTTT. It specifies CSAIARDTEAFF.